Following are 14 T cell receptor beta chains from one sample sequenced in a study of T-cell memory formation after mild COVID-19. In TCRdb, the 5' RACE reads were re-called with MiXCR into one record per CDR3 protein. Seen here are about 430,000 distinct CDR3 sequences, more than 20% observed once, and the top ten hold 8.8%. Sequencing was done on a sample of PBMCs or a T cell subset sorted from them (not recorded which). These receptors were collected from an adult woman who had mild COVID-19 (a few samples of this study predate the infection). Cell type and time point are not known.

This sequence joins TRBV20-1 and TRBJ2-5; 8 bases are a match to TRBD1. V trimming: 6 bases; J trimming: 2 bases; junction bases outside the gene matches: 11. Germline CDR1 DFQATT, CDR2 SNEGSKA (reference sequence). The CDR3 spans 15 residues. CDR3 loop: CSAIRDRSPQETQYF. CDR3 nucleotide sequence: TGCAGTGCAATAAGGGACAGGTCCCCGCAAGAGACCCAGTACTTC.

The chain employs TRBV3-1 and TRBJ2-7; a weak D match, TRBD2 (5 bases). Trimming cost V 4 bases and J 6 bases, with 19 bases left between them. Germline CDR1 reads LGHDT; CDR2 reads YNNKEL (reference sequence). The CDR3 extends over 15 amino acids. The CDR3 is CASSLRRARAGEQYF. The CDR3 DNA follows: TGTGCCAGCAGCCTCCGCCGTGCGAGGGCCGGCGAGCAGTACTTC.

On this clonotype: One junction end does not reproduce the germline sequence, and a read error may be involved. This chain connects TRBV11-3 to TRBJ2-5; the D is unclear. This CDR3 has 14 amino acids. From germline, CDR1 is SGHNT and CDR2 YENEEA. The CDR3 DNA sequence: TGTGCCAGCAGTGCCCCCACCGCGCCGGAGACGCAGTACTTC. Amino acids: CASSAPTAPETQYF.

This clonotype turned up a few times. The chain employs TRBV4-1 and TRBJ2-2; D may match TRBD1 or TRBD2 (5 bases each). The V end was cut by 5 bases, the J end by 5 bases, with 18 bases between. Germline V gene data show CDR1 as MGHRA and CDR2 as YSYEKL. The CDR3 runs to 16 residues. The CDR3 here is CASSYTSGTPTGELFF. Here the CDR3 DNA reads TGCGCCAGCAGCTACACCTCCGGGACCCCAACCGGGGAGCTGTTTTTT.

The V and J genes are TRBV7-8 and TRBJ1-2; 8 bases line up with TRBD1. The V gene end was trimmed by 4 bases and the J gene end by 2 bases; junction bases not matched to a gene: 3. Germline V lookup: CDR1 SGHVS, CDR2 FQNEAQ. The CDR3 runs to 14 residues. The chain's CDR3 is CASSWAGGNYGYTF. CDR3 nucleotide sequence: TGTGCCAGCAGCTGGGCAGGGGGCAACTATGGCTACACCTTC.

This clonotype has only a few counts. The chain is built from TRBV12-3 or TRBV12-4 and TRBJ2-1; 11 nucleotides match TRBD2. Trimming cost V 5 bases and J 8 bases; bases outside gene matches: 14. The length of the CDR3 is 17 residues. The CDR3 DNA reads as TGTGCCAGCAGTCCAGGGGTTAGCGGGAGGGCGGTCTATGAGCAGTTCTTC. Amino acid sequence: CASSPGVSGRAVYEQFF.

This chain joins TRBV5-1 and TRBJ1-5, with a possible D match to TRBD1 (6 bases). CDR1 and CDR2 (germline): SGHRS, YFSETQ. The CDR3 has 14 residues. V was pared by 4 bases and J by 7 bases, with 15 bases between. DNA of the CDR3: TGCGCCAGCAGCCGGGCACAGGGCGGGCAGCCCCAGCATTTT. Translated: CASSRAQGGQPQHF.

This clonotype was observed a handful of times. This rearrangement joins TRBV24-1 to TRBJ2-3; the match to TRBD1 covers 10 bases. The CDR3 length is 13 residues. CDR1 and CDR2 (germline): KGHDR, SFDVKD. V lost 10 bases to trimming and J lost 4 bases; unmatched junction nucleotides: 4. The CDR3 loop reads CATTGGVADTQYF. The CDR3 DNA reads as TGTGCCACGACAGGGGGCGTCGCAGATACGCAGTATTTT.

This clonotype was seen a handful of times. The V call is TRBV7-7, the J call TRBJ2-3, with D perhaps TRBD1 or TRBD2 (5 bases each). V was shortened by 1 base and J by 4 bases, with 12 bases between the two germline ends. The CDR3 sequence is 15 residues long. Germline V CDR1 and CDR2: SSHAT, FNYEAQ (reference sequence). The CDR3 DNA follows: TGTGCCAGCAGCTTAGGGGGGTCCCGCGCAGATACGCAGTATTTT. Its translation: CASSLGGSRADTQYF.

This rearrangement joins TRBV9 to TRBJ1-1; D unresolved. CDR1 is SGDLS and CDR2 is YYNGEE in the germline V gene. The CDR3 spans 15 residues. Deletions cut 0 bases from V and 4 bases from J, with 13 bases between. Here the CDR3 DNA reads TGTGCCAGCAGCGTAGGTCCCGGGTGGGGCACTGAAGCTTTCTTT. Encoded protein: CASSVGPGWGTEAFF.

The chain uses TRBV20-1 and TRBJ2-3; D gene uncertain. Trimming left V 3 bases short and J 0 bases short, with 13 bases between. Germline CDR1 reads DFQATT; CDR2 reads SNEGSKA (reference sequence). This CDR3 contains 15 residues. CDR3 loop: CSASGGAASTDTQYF. For the CDR3, the DNA is TGCAGTGCTAGTGGCGGCGCGGCTAGCACAGATACGCAGTATTTT.

This clonotype has just a few counts. The V and J genes are TRBV19 and TRBJ1-5; D is undetermined. The ends were cut back, 1 base at V and 2 bases at J, with 9 bases in the middle. The germline V gene encodes CDR1 LNHDA and CDR2 SQIVND (reference sequence). The CDR3 totals 15 residues. CDR3 sequence (DNA): TGTGCCAGTAGTATAGCGGAGGGTGGCAATCAGCCCCAGCATTTT. This sequence encodes CASSIAEGGNQPQHF.

The chain carries TRBV7-3 and TRBJ1-2; 8 bases are shared with TRBD1. V dropped 5 bases and J dropped 6; count of bases not matched to a gene: 5. The CDR3 sequence is 13 residues long. Germline CDR1 SGHTA, CDR2 FQGTGA. CDR3 DNA sequence: TGTGCCAGCAGCACCCAGACAGGGGATGGCTACACCTTC. Amino acid sequence: CASSTQTGDGYTF. The full variable domain, in which reference TRBV7-3 and TRBJ1-2 provide the parts outside the CDR3, is GAGVSQTPSNKVTEKGKYVELRCDPISGHTALYWYRQSLGQGPEFLIYFQGTGAADDSGLPNDRFFAVRPEGSVSTLKIQRTERGDSAVYLCASSTQTGDGYTFGSGTRLTVV.

The chain uses TRBV29-1 and TRBJ2-3, with D possibly matching TRBD2 (6 bases). The germline CDR1 and CDR2 sequences are SQVTM and ANQGSEA. V was trimmed by 2 bases and J by 4 bases, leaving 7 bases between them. CDR3 length: 12 residues. The CDR3 sequence: CSVETGADTQYF. CDR3 DNA: TGCAGCGTTGAAACGGGAGCAGATACGCAGTATTTT.